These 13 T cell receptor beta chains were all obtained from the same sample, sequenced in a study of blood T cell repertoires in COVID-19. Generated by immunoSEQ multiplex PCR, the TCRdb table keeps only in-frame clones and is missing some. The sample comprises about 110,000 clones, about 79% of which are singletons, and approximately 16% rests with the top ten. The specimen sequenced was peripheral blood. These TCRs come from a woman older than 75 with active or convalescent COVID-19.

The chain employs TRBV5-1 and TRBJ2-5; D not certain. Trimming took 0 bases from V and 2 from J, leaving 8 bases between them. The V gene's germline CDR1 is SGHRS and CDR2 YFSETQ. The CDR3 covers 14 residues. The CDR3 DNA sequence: TGCGCCAGCAGCTTGGCTCAGACTCAAGAGACCCAGTACTTC. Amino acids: CASSLAQTQETQYF. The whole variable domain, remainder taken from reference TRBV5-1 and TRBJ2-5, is KAGVTQTPRYLIKTRGQQVTLSCSPISGHRSVSWYQQTPGQGLQFLFEYFSETQRNKGNFPGRFSGRQFSNSRSEMNVSTLELGDSALYLCASSLAQTQETQYFGPGTRLLVL.

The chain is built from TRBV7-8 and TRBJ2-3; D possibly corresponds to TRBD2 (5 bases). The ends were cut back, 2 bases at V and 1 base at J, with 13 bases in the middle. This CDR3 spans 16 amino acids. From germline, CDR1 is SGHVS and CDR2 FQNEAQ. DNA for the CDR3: TGTGCCAGCAGCTTAAGTCTAGCAGGAGGCACAGATACGCAGTATTTT. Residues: CASSLSLAGGTDTQYF.

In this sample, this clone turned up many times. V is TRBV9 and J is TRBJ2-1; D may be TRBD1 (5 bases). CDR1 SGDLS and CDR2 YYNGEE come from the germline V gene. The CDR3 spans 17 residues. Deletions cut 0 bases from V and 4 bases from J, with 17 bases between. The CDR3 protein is CASSVALHRNGYNEQFF. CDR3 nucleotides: TGTGCCAGCAGCGTAGCCCTCCACAGGAATGGGTACAATGAGCAGTTCTTC.

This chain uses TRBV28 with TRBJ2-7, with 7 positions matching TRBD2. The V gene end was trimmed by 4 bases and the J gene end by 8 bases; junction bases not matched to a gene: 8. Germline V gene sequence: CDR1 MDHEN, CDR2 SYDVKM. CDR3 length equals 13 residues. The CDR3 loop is CASSYPRGDQQYF. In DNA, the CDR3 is TGTGCCAGCAGTTACCCTCGGGGGGACCAGCAGTACTTC.

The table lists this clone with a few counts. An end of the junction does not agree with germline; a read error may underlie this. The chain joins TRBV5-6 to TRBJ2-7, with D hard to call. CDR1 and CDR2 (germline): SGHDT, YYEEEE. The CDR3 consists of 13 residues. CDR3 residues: CASSLVSSDEQYF. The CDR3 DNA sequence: TGTGCCAGCAGCTTGGTGAGCTCCGACGAGCAGTACTTC.

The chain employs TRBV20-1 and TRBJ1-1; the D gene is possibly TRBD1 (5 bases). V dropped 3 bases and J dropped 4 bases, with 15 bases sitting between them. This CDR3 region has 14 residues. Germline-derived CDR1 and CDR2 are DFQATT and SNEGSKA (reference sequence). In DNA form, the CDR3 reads TGCAGTGCTAGTAGGGGCCGACCCGTCACTGAAGCTTTCTTT. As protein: CSASRGRPVTEAFF.

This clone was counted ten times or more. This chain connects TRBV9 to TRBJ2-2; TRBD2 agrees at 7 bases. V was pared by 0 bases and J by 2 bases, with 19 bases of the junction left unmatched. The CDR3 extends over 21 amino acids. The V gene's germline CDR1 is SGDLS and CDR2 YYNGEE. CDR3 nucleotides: TGTGCCAGCAGCGTAGCCCTGAGCAGGCCCAACCTAGCGGTCAACACCGGGGAGCTGTTTTTT. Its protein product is CASSVALSRPNLAVNTGELFF.

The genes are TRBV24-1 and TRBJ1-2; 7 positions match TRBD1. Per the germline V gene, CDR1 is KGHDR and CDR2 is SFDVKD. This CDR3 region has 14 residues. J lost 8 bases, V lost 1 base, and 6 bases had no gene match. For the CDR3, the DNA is TGTGCCACCAGTGATTTTCCCGGGACAGAGGGCTACACCTTC. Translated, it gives CATSDFPGTEGYTF.

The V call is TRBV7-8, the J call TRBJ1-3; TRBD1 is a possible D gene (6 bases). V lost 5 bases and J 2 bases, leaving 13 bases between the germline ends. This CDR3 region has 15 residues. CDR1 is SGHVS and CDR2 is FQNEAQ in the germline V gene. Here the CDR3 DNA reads TGTGCCAGCAGCACCTACAGGGCTCCTGGAAACACCATATATTTT. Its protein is CASSTYRAPGNTIYF.

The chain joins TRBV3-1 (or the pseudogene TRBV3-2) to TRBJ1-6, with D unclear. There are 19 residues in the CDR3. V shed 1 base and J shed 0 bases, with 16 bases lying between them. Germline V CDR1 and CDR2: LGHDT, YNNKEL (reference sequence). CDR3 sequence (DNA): TGTGCCAGCAGCCAAGTTCCGTCTCGGTCGAGCTCCTATAATTCACCCCTCCACTTT. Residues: CASSQVPSRSSSYNSPLHF.

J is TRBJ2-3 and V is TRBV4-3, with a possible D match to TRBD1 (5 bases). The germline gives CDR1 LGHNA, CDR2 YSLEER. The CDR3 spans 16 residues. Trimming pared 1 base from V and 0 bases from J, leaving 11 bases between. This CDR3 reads CASSQGWTPSTDTQYF. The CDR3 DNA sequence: TGCGCCAGCAGCCAAGGATGGACACCAAGCACAGATACGCAGTATTTT.

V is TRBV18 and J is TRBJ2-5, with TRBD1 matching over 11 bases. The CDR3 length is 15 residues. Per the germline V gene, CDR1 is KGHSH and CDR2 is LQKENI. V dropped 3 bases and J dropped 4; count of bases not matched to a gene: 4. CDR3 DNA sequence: TGTGCCAGCTCACCCCAGGGACAGGGGGGAGAGACCCAGTACTTC. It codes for CASSPQGQGGETQYF.

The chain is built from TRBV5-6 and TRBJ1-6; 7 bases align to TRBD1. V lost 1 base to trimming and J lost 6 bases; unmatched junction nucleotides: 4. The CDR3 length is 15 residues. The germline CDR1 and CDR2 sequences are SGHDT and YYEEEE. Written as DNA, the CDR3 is TGTGCCAGCAGCTTGTACTCAGGGGGTAATTCACCCCTCCACTTT. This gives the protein CASSLYSGGNSPLHF.